This entry lists 17 T cell receptor beta chains sequenced from one sample in a study of control samples from healthy donors and cancer patients. TCRdb's table, derived via immunoSEQ multiplex PCR, lists solely in-frame clones and lacks some. The sample has 150,000 to 200,000 clones; 80% to 90% are singletons. The sequenced material came from blood. The receptors originated from a man aged 25-45 years in good health.

The rearrangement links TRBV11-2 to TRBJ1-5; no firm D call. Trimming left V 0 bases short and J 5 bases short, with 8 bases between. There are 14 residues in the CDR3. CDR1 SGHAT and CDR2 FQNNGV come from the germline V gene. The CDR3 DNA is TGTGCCAGCAGCTTAGATCGGCAGTATCAGCCCCAGCATTTT. It translates to CASSLDRQYQPQHF.

CDR3 in DNA: TGTGCCAGCAGTGAAAACGGGGTTGGCATTCAGTACTTC. Amino acid sequence: CASSENGVGIQYF. The chain links TRBV6-1 to TRBJ2-4, with D tentatively TRBD2 (5 bases). CDR1 and CDR2 (germline): MNHNS, SASEGT. The CDR3 is 13 amino acids. V lost 2 bases to trimming and J lost 9 bases, with 11 bases between them.

This clone showed up just a few times. The chain joins TRBV6-2 or TRBV6-3 to TRBJ2-7; no definite D call. V dropped 1 base and J dropped 0 bases, with 4 bases sitting between them. The CDR3 spans 13 residues. The V gene's germline CDR1 is MNHEY and CDR2 SVGEGT. CDR3 sequence (DNA): TGTGCCAGCAGTTACTTGAGCTCCTACGAGCAGTACTTC. It yields the protein CASSYLSSYEQYF.

The chain joins TRBV19 to TRBJ2-2; no clear D. This CDR3 contains 15 residues. In germline, CDR1 is LNHDA, CDR2 SQIVND (reference sequence). The V and J ends lost 7 bases and 2 bases respectively, with 14 bases between them. The CDR3 DNA is TGTGCCAGTAAATCACAAACACCAAACACCGGGGAGCTGTTTTTT. Protein sequence: CASKSQTPNTGELFF.

The chain combines TRBV29-1 with TRBJ2-7; no clear D. The V gene's germline CDR1 is SQVTM and CDR2 ANQGSEA. This CDR3 comprises 12 residues. V was cut by 0 bases and J by 4 bases, with 7 bases left in between. DNA of the CDR3: TGCAGCGTTGAAGAAGGACGGTACGAGCAGTACTTC. It yields the protein CSVEEGRYEQYF.

V gene TRBV2 combines with J gene TRBJ2-2; the D gene is possibly TRBD2 (6 bases). Germline assignment: CDR1 SNHLY and CDR2 FYNNEI. The CDR3 totals 17 residues. The V end lost 2 bases, the J end lost 0 bases, and 13 bases lay between the germline ends. The CDR3: CASSEREARANTGELFF. As DNA, the CDR3 is TGTGCCAGCAGTGAAAGGGAGGCTAGAGCGAACACCGGGGAGCTGTTTTTT.

This chain joins TRBV6-5 and TRBJ1-6; no reliable D call. V lost 6 bases to trimming and J lost 10 bases, with 16 bases between them. CDR3 size: 14 residues. Germline V lookup: CDR1 MNHEY, CDR2 SVGAGI. For the CDR3, the DNA is TGTGCCAGCAGCGCTATCGACGGAAAGTCACCCCTCCACTTT. It specifies CASSAIDGKSPLHF.

The chain is built from TRBV6-4 and TRBJ2-1; 11 bases fit TRBD2. The length of the CDR3 is 14 residues. The V gene end was trimmed by 7 bases and the J gene end by 10 bases; junction bases not matched to a gene: 9. Germline values: CDR1 MRHNA, CDR2 SNTAGT. The CDR3 loop reads CASMGLADRGEQFF. Here the CDR3 DNA reads TGTGCCAGCATGGGACTAGCGGACCGGGGGGAGCAGTTCTTC.

This chain joins TRBV19 and TRBJ2-5; D call uncertain. This CDR3 has 15 residues. From germline, CDR1 is LNHDA and CDR2 SQIVND (reference sequence). V was trimmed by 5 bases and J by 4 bases, leaving 17 bases between them. CDR3 loop: CASSPLDRTPETQYF. The DNA for the CDR3 is TGTGCCAGTAGTCCCTTGGACCGAACCCCAGAGACCCAGTACTTC.

The CDR3: CASSQPTSFPNAEQFF. DNA of the CDR3: TGTGCCAGCAGCCAACCTACTAGTTTCCCGAACGCTGAGCAGTTCTTC. The chain employs TRBV3-1 (or the pseudogene TRBV3-2) and TRBJ2-1, with D possibly being TRBD2 (5 bases). Trimming cost V 2 bases and J 9 bases, with 20 bases left between them. This CDR3 comprises 16 residues. CDR1 is LGHDT, CDR2 YNNKEL, per germline (reference sequence).

This chain connects TRBV7-8 to TRBJ2-1; 13 bases fit TRBD2. J gave up 4 bases and V 5 bases, and 11 bases lay outside the gene matches. Germline CDR1 is SGHVS and CDR2 is FQNEAQ. CDR3 length: 18 amino acids. This CDR3 is CASSPPLRTSGGYNEQFF. CDR3 nucleotide sequence: TGTGCCAGCAGCCCCCCCCTGAGGACTAGCGGGGGATACAATGAGCAGTTCTTC.

The genes are TRBV7-3 and TRBJ2-3, with D possibly TRBD1 on 5 matching bases. The CDR3 consists of 15 residues. Germline CDR1 reads SGHTA; CDR2 reads FQGTGA. Trimming cost V 2 bases and J 2 bases, with 11 bases left between them. The CDR3 region has the DNA TGTGCCAGCAGCTTATCTCGGACAAACACAGATACGCAGTATTTT. Translated, it gives CASSLSRTNTDTQYF.

The chain joins TRBV7-9 to TRBJ1-2; the match to TRBD1 covers 9 bases. CDR1 is SEHNR and CDR2 is FQNEAQ in the germline V gene (reference sequence). V lost 3 bases and J lost 3; bases outside the gene matches: 5. The CDR3 covers 15 residues. The CDR3 region has the DNA TGTGCCAGCAGCTTTCGGGACAGGGCGGACTATGGCTACACCTTC. Protein sequence: CASSFRDRADYGYTF. The full variable domain, with the rest looked up from reference TRBV7-9 and TRBJ1-2, is DTGVSQNPRHKITKRGQNVTFRCDPISEHNRLYWYRQTLGQGPEFLTYFQNEAQLEKSRLLSDRFSAERPKGSFSTLEIQRTEQGDSAMYLCASSFRDRADYGYTFGSGTRLTVV.

The chain's CDR3 is CASRPRDRGYEQYF. The CDR3 nucleotides are TGTGCCAGCAGACCCCGGGACAGGGGTTACGAGCAGTACTTC. V usage is TRBV4-2 and J usage is TRBJ2-7; 10 bases align to TRBD1. The CDR3 is 14 residues long. J gave up 4 bases and V 6 bases, and 6 bases lay outside the gene matches. The germline V gene encodes CDR1 LGHNA and CDR2 YNFKEQ.

This chain joins TRBV19 and TRBJ1-5; D is ambiguous. Trimming took off 2 bases at V and 4 bases at J, with 6 bases between the two ends. The CDR3 totals 13 residues. CDR1 and CDR2 (germline): LNHDA, SQIVND (reference sequence). The CDR3 here is CASSIQVNQPQHF. CDR3 nucleotides: TGTGCCAGTAGTATACAGGTAAATCAGCCCCAGCATTTT.

J is TRBJ1-1 and V is TRBV5-5, with 11 bases that match TRBD1. Losses at the gene ends were 6 bases for V and 4 bases for J; bases not matched to a gene: 5. The CDR3 runs to 14 residues. CDR1 is SGHKS, CDR2 YYEKEE, per germline (reference sequence). DNA of the CDR3: TGTGCCAGCAACGGACAGGGGGCGGCCACTGAAGCTTTCTTT. Translation gives CASNGQGAATEAFF.

V is TRBV27 and J is TRBJ2-3; maybe TRBD2 (6 bases). This CDR3 has 14 amino acids. Germline V gene data show CDR1 as MNHEY and CDR2 as SMNVEV (reference sequence). The V end lost 8 bases, the J end lost 4 bases, and 16 bases lay between the germline ends. The CDR3: CASGGFLSPDTQYF. In DNA form, the CDR3 reads TGTGCCAGCGGGGGGTTCCTTTCCCCAGATACGCAGTATTTT.